The 11 T cell receptor beta chains presented below share a single source sample, sequenced in a study of cytomegalovirus exposure and HLA in healthy donors. The PCR employed 60 Vbeta primers together with 13 Jbeta primers. Repertoires were generated with immunoSEQ multiplex PCR, while TCRdb's copy carries only in-frame clones and drops some. The sample lists approximately 150,000 clones, around 76% occurring once. The material sequenced was PBMCs. These receptors all stem from a woman in her thirties or forties in good health and CMV-seronegative.

V gene TRBV6-1 combines with J gene TRBJ1-2, with TRBD1 matching 7 bases. The CDR3 totals 13 residues. The trim removed 7 bases at V and 7 bases at J, leaving 9 bases unmatched. CDR1 and CDR2 from the germline V gene are MNHNS and SASEGT. The CDR3 is CASTDREVGGYTF. The DNA for the CDR3 is TGTGCCAGCACTGACAGGGAAGTTGGTGGCTACACCTTC.

V usage is TRBV7-6 and J usage is TRBJ2-7; 7 bases align to TRBD1. J lost 4 bases, V lost 0 bases, and 6 bases had no gene match. The CDR3 totals 15 residues. Germline V lookup: CDR1 SGHVS, CDR2 FNYEAQ. Written as DNA, the CDR3 is TGTGCCAGCAGCTTAGCTACAGGGGAAATTTACGAGCAGTACTTC. It yields the protein CASSLATGEIYEQYF.

J is TRBJ1-2 and V is TRBV29-1, with TRBD1 identical over 7 bases. The CDR3 is 14 residues long. Germline V gene data show CDR1 as SQVTM and CDR2 as ANQGSEA. The V gene end was trimmed by 5 bases and the J gene end by 11 bases; junction bases not matched to a gene: 17. The CDR3 here is CSVSRRDSIRGYTF. For the CDR3, the DNA is TGCAGCGTTTCACGACGGGACAGCATAAGGGGGTACACCTTC.

The chain links TRBV27 to TRBJ2-7; possible D gene TRBD1, 5 bases. Per the germline V gene, CDR1 is MNHEY and CDR2 is SMNVEV (reference sequence). The CDR3 has 15 residues. V dropped 6 bases and J dropped 2 bases, with 17 bases sitting between them. The DNA for the CDR3 is TGTGCCAGCAGGATAGGCAGGGTGCTAACCTACGAGCAGTACTTC. As protein: CASRIGRVLTYEQYF.

The chain recombines TRBV2 with TRBJ1-5; 10 nucleotides match TRBD1. After removal of 4 bases from V and 3 bases from J, the junction contained 9 bases not matched to a gene. CDR3 length: 17 amino acids. Germline V gene lookup returns CDR1 SNHLY and CDR2 FYNNEI. CDR3 loop: CASSVLTGGANNQPQHF. In DNA form, the CDR3 reads TGTGCCAGCAGTGTACTGACAGGGGGCGCGAACAATCAGCCCCAGCATTTT.

The chain recombines TRBV18 with TRBJ2-1; TRBD1 matches 9 bases. Germline V gene data show CDR1 as KGHSH and CDR2 as LQKENI. The CDR3 consists of 15 residues. V dropped 5 bases and J dropped 8; count of bases not matched to a gene: 10. For the CDR3, the DNA is TGTGCCAGCTCATCCGGGACAGGGACGATCGATGAGCAGTTCTTC. This encodes CASSSGTGTIDEQFF.

The rearrangement uses TRBV7-9 and TRBJ2-1; 8 nucleotides match TRBD1. V gave up 5 bases and J gave up 8 bases; unmatched junction bases: 14. This CDR3 is 16 amino acids long. CDR1 is SEHNR and CDR2 is FQNEAQ in the germline V gene (reference sequence). CDR3 region: CASSTVPGQVFYEQFF. The CDR3 bases are TGTGCCAGCAGCACCGTGCCGGGACAGGTGTTTTATGAGCAGTTCTTC. Full variable domain (remainder filled in from reference TRBV7-9 and TRBJ2-1): DTGVSQNPRHKITKRGQNVTFRCDPISEHNRLYWYRQTLGQGPEFLTYFQNEAQLEKSRLLSDRFSAERPKGSFSTLEIQRTEQGDSAMYLCASSTVPGQVFYEQFFGPGTRLTVL.

This chain connects TRBV7-3 to TRBJ2-1, with 8 positions matching TRBD2. Unmatched junction bases numbered 8, after V lost 1 base and J lost 9 bases. CDR3 length equals 15 residues. Germline CDR1 SGHTA, CDR2 FQGTGA. CDR3 loop: CASSLNSGSLGEQFF. The CDR3 DNA reads as TGTGCCAGCAGCTTAAACAGCGGGAGTCTTGGTGAGCAGTTCTTC.

The V gene is TRBV28, the J gene TRBJ1-4; no clear D. CDR3 length: 13 residues. V was shortened by 1 base and J by 7 bases, with 7 bases between the two germline ends. Per germline, CDR1 MDHEN and CDR2 SYDVKM. CDR3 DNA sequence: TGTGCCAGCAGTTTATCGAGTTTTGAAAAACTGTTTTTT. This gives the protein CASSLSSFEKLFF.

The rearrangement uses TRBV27 and TRBJ2-6, with TRBD1 matching 10 bases. This CDR3 contains 21 residues. Germline V CDR1 and CDR2: MNHEY, SMNVEV (reference sequence). Trimming cost V 5 bases and J 0 bases; bases outside gene matches: 16. The CDR3 DNA reads TGTGCCAGCAGTCCCTGGGACAGGGGTGGAAGGAGGGACTCTGGGGCCAACGTCCTGACTTTC. Translating it yields CASSPWDRGGRRDSGANVLTF.

This clone was recorded once. The chain combines TRBV28 with TRBJ1-2, with 10 positions matching TRBD1. The CDR3 has 14 residues. Germline CDR1 and CDR2: MDHEN and SYDVKM. The ends lost 4 bases at V and 4 bases at J; junction bases unmatched: 3. The CDR3 region is CASSWGTGVYGYTF. CDR3 sequence (DNA): TGTGCCAGCAGTTGGGGGACAGGGGTCTATGGCTACACCTTC.